This T cell receptor (beta chain) was recovered during a study of human T cells and chemical hapten exposure. Turning to the study itself: Donors were sensitized with 2% DPC on the upper inner arm. The study lasted 20 to 25 weeks, and patients were dosed weekly with diphenylcyclopropenone on the scalp throughout.

J was trimmed by 4 bases and V by 0 bases; bases with no gene match: 6. The CDR3 has 16 amino acids. Per germline, CDR1 SGHTA and CDR2 FQGNSA. In TCRdb, the RACE reads were re-called with MiXCR into one record per CDR3 protein. The sample comprises 45,000 to 60,000 distinct CDR3 sequences, about a tenth of which are singletons, and about an eighth rests with the top ten. Time point in this sample: patch test 1, 2 weeks after DPC sensitization. Sample treatment: therapeutic diphenylcyclopropenone sensitization with weekly scalp DPC. Researchers sampled blood before each patch test went on. This clonotype occurred a few times.

The chain recombines TRBV7-2 with TRBJ2-3, with 8 bases aligning to TRBD1. The material was whole blood, obtained in connection with sensitization to the hapten diphenylcyclopropenone (DPC). This clonotype was obtained from a woman aged 40 to 50 with alopecia areata. Some clones in this sample may be carry-over from other donors' samples. The CDR3 DNA follows: TGTGCCAGCAGCTTAGCTCCAGGGGGCAGGCCAGATACGCAGTATTTT. It encodes CASSLAPGGRPDTQYF.